This TCR beta chain was recorded in a study of neurological immune-mediated disorders. TCRdb re-derived calls from the 5' RACE reads in MiXCR, one entry per CDR3 protein. The sample consists of 50,000 to 60,000 distinct CDR3 sequences, more than 3% of them appearing once. This clonotype was observed at least ten times. The sorted libraries involved the use of around 1 million CD4+ or CD8+ T cells. The V end lost 3 bases, the J end lost 1 base, and 6 bases lay between the germline ends. This CDR3 comprises 12 residues. Germline CDR1 is DFQATT and CDR2 is SNEGSKA (reference sequence). The chain recombines TRBV20-1 with TRBJ1-1; D is unclear. The sequence was collected from a middle-aged woman with multiple sclerosis. Sequenced input: CD4+ T cells from blood. The CDR3 reads CSASARNTEAFF. CDR3 sequence (DNA): TGCAGTGCTAGCGCACGGAACACTGAAGCTTTCTTT.